This T cell receptor beta chain was profiled in a study of PD-1 blockade in classical Hodgkin lymphoma. General observations from the study: Healthy donors reportedly exceeded newly diagnosed patients in baseline TCR diversity. In CD4+ cells, TCR diversity went up significantly by C4D1, but in CD8+ cells it did not.

Germline V CDR1 and CDR2: MNHEY, SVGAGI. The V and J ends lost 7 bases and 6 bases, in that order; junction bases with no gene match: 9. This CDR3 has 15 amino acids. This clone was seen a few times. Its specificity is not known. Generated by immunoSEQ multiplex PCR, the TCRdb table keeps only in-frame clones and is missing some. Among tens of thousands of clones listed, more than 70% were seen once. No patient escaped relapse after autologous stem cell transplantation, and brentuximab vedotin exposure varied. The chain has TRBV6-5 and TRBJ1-6; the match to TRBD1 covers 7 bases. The sample was peripheral blood mononuclear cells (PBMCs), taken before the second cycle of nivolumab. The clonotype comes from a human donor with classical Hodgkin lymphoma. The DNA for the CDR3 is TGTGCCAGCACCTACCTACGACAGGGTAATTCACCCCTCCACTTT. It yields the protein CASTYLRQGNSPLHF.